Listed below are T cell receptor beta chains from one sample, sequenced in a study of cytomegalovirus exposure and HLA in healthy donors. The data were produced by immunoSEQ multiplex PCR, yet TCRdb's version contains in-frame clones alone and is incomplete. The table records under 150,000 clones, around 70% of them present only once. Sequencing was performed on PBMCs. The receptors derive from an older woman in good health and CMV-seropositive. Both conserved end residues are part of each CDR3. The D gene is left open where the match is weak. Some rows mark clone size as missing; the rest say once, few, many or name a class of expanded clone.

V	size	J	D	DNA	CDR3
TRBV6-4	NA	TRBJ1-2	TRBD1	TGTGCCAGCACCCCCACCCAGGGGGCGGGTGGCTACACCTTC	CASTPTQGAGGYTF
TRBV29-1	NA	TRBJ1-1	NA	TGCAGCGTAAAGAACAGAAATGAGAACACTGAAGCTTTCTTT	CSVKNRNENTEAFF
TRBV2	NA	TRBJ1-1	NA	TGTGCCAGCAGGTTTAATAGGAACACTGAAGCTTTCTTT	CASRFNRNTEAFF
TRBV6-5	NA	TRBJ2-1	NA	TGTGCCAGTAGCGCTTGGAGCTCCTACAATGAGCAGTTCTTC	CASSAWSSYNEQFF
TRBV7-6	few	TRBJ1-3	NA	TGTGCCAGCAGCTTGAGCCCGGCAGGCGCTGGAAACACCATATATTTT	CASSLSPAGAGNTIYF
TRBV10-3	NA	TRBJ1-4	TRBD1	TGTGCCATCAGGCCGGGACAGGATGAAAAACTGTTTTTT	CAIRPGQDEKLFF
TRBV10-1	NA	TRBJ1-6	NA	TGCGCCAGCAGTGCCGGGAACGGATCACCCCTCCACTTT	CASSAGNGSPLHF
TRBV12-5	NA	TRBJ1-1	NA	TGTGCTAGTGGTTTGGTCTCAGGGATCACTGAAGCTTTCTTT	CASGLVSGITEAFF
TRBV5-1	NA	TRBJ2-7	NA	TGCGCCAGCAGCTTAACAGGGAAATCGGACGAGCAGTACTTC	CASSLTGKSDEQYF
TRBV7-9	NA	TRBJ1-2	TRBD1	TGTGCCAGCAGCTCGATGGACAGGGTAGGCGGCTACACCTTC	CASSSMDRVGGYTF
TRBV5-1	NA	TRBJ1-1	TRBD1	TGCGCCAGCAGCCTTCGGACAGGGAGAATCACTGAAGCTTTCTTT	CASSLRTGRITEAFF
TRBV18	NA	TRBJ2-7	TRBD1	TGTGCCAGCTCAGCGACAGGGGGCTACGAGCAGTACTTC	CASSATGGYEQYF
TRBV19	NA	TRBJ2-1	NA	TGTGCCAGTAGTATCATACAGGGTCCCCTTTACAATGAGCAGTTCTTC	CASSIIQGPLYNEQFF
TRBV19	NA	TRBJ1-5	NA	TGTGCCAGTTCTCGGGTCGGGGGAGAATACCAGCCCCAGCATTTT	CASSRVGGEYQPQHF
TRBV28	NA	TRBJ1-2	TRBD1	TGTGCCAGCAGTTCCCCTGCCGGGACAGGGGCGGATGGCTACACCTTC	CASSSPAGTGADGYTF
TRBV5-6	NA	TRBJ2-5	NA	TGTGCCAGCAGCACGTGGGCCGAAGAGACCCAGTACTTC	CASSTWAEETQYF
TRBV2	NA	TRBJ2-7	NA	TGTGCCAGCAGTGTCGACAGCGTCTCCTACGAGCAGTACTTC	CASSVDSVSYEQYF
TRBV19	NA	TRBJ1-2	NA	TGTGCCACCACAGGAGGGGCCGCACGTTATGGCTACACCTTC	CATTGGAARYGYTF
TRBV11-2	NA	TRBJ1-1	NA	TGTGCCAGCATCGTAGGGGGATATATGAACACTGAAGCTTTCTTT	CASIVGGYMNTEAFF
TRBV19	NA	TRBJ2-3	NA	TGTGCCAGTAGTATAGAAAAGGGGGGCACAGATACGCAGTATTTT	CASSIEKGGTDTQYF
TRBV5-6	NA	TRBJ1-2	NA	TGTGCCAGCAGCATCCCGGCGGGGGGCTACACCTTC	CASSIPAGGYTF
TRBV7-3	NA	TRBJ2-2	TRBD2	TGTGCCAGCAGGAGAGCGGGGGGAACCGGGGAGCTGTTTTTT	CASRRAGGTGELFF
TRBV7-9	NA	TRBJ1-5	NA	TGTGCCAGCAGCGCCAAGATCGGGCCCCAGCATTTT	CASSAKIGPQHF
TRBV5-4	NA	TRBJ2-7	TRBD2	TGTGCCAGCAGCCAAGGCGGGACTAGCGTTGGCCAGCAGTACTTC	CASSQGGTSVGQQYF
TRBV29-1	few	TRBJ1-1	NA	TGCAGCGCCCCCCGATCCGGGGGAATGAACACTGAAGCTTTCTTT	CSAPRSGGMNTEAFF
TRBV5-1	few	TRBJ2-3	NA	TGCGCCAGCAGCTTGGGACCGGGGTCCACAGATACGCAGTATTTT	CASSLGPGSTDTQYF
TRBV15	NA	TRBJ1-1	TRBD1	TGTGCCACCAGCAGACAGGGGGCGCACACTGAAGCTTTCTTT	CATSRQGAHTEAFF
TRBV7-6	NA	TRBJ1-3	NA	TGTGCCAGCAGCTTAGCGTACCGCAGACAGTCCCCATCTGGAAACACCATATATTTT	CASSLAYRRQSPSGNTIYF
TRBV18	NA	TRBJ1-1	NA	TGTGCCAGCTCCGATGTTGGACACAACACTGAAGCTTTCTTT	CASSDVGHNTEAFF
TRBV19	NA	TRBJ2-4	NA	TGTGCCAGTTCCGGAGGAGGGGTGAACATTCAGTACTTC	CASSGGGVNIQYF
TRBV15	NA	TRBJ2-3	TRBD1	TGTGCCACCAGCAGAGAGGGCAGGGGGCTGGGGGATACGCAGTATTTT	CATSREGRGLGDTQYF
TRBV6-5	few	TRBJ1-6	NA	TGTGCCAGCAGTTACTCGAAGAGCTCCTATAATTCACCCCTCCACTTT	CASSYSKSSYNSPLHF
TRBV7-2	NA	TRBJ1-2	NA	TGTGCCAGCAGTTTCTCGGACAGTAACTATGGCTACACCTTC	CASSFSDSNYGYTF
TRBV25-1	NA	TRBJ2-7	TRBD1	TGTGCCAGCAGTAGGGGGACAGGGGGTTACGAGCAGTACTTC	CASSRGTGGYEQYF
TRBV6-1	once	TRBJ1-1	NA	TGTGCCAGCTGGGACACACTCACTGAAGCTTTCTTT	CASWDTLTEAFF
TRBV2	few	TRBJ2-7	NA	TGTGCCAGCAGGGGGGGGGCAGCCATCTACGAGCAGTACTTC	CASRGGAAIYEQYF
TRBV19	NA	TRBJ1-1	NA	TGTGCCAGTAGCCCGACAGTGAACACTGAAGCTTTCTTT	CASSPTVNTEAFF
TRBV10-3	NA	TRBJ2-2	NA	TGTGCCATCGGGTCAAGACTGAACACCGGGGAGCTGTTTTTT	CAIGSRLNTGELFF
TRBV27	NA	TRBJ1-5	NA	TGTGCCAGCAGTTTCGACAGCCTCAATCAGCCCCAGCATTTT	CASSFDSLNQPQHF
TRBV29-1	NA	TRBJ1-1	NA	TGCAGCGTTGTCTACCCTGCTTTCTTT	CSVVYPAFF
TRBV6-5	NA	TRBJ2-7	NA	TGTGCCAGCAGTTTCGCGGACAGTTACGAGCAGTACTTC	CASSFADSYEQYF
TRBV9	NA	TRBJ1-2	TRBD1	TGTGCCAGCACCCTATTTGGGGGACAGTATGGCTACACCTTC	CASTLFGGQYGYTF
TRBV7-2	NA	TRBJ2-3	TRBD2	TGTGCCAGCAGCTTAAGAGGGAGGGACACAGATACGCAGTATTTT	CASSLRGRDTDTQYF
TRBV10-1	NA	TRBJ1-3	TRBD1	TGCGCCAGCAGCGCCTCGACAGGGATAACTGGAAACACCATATATTTT	CASSASTGITGNTIYF
TRBV7-3	NA	TRBJ2-4	NA	TGTGCCAGCAGCTTAGATGGCGGACTTTTAGCCAAAAACATTCAGTACTTC	CASSLDGGLLAKNIQYF
TRBV5-5	once	TRBJ2-6	NA	TGTGCCAGCAGCGCTCGACTTCAATCTGGGGCCAACGTCCTGACTTTC	CASSARLQSGANVLTF
TRBV4-2	NA	TRBJ2-5	NA	TGTGCCAGCAGCCAAGATGCGGGGGCCCAAGAGACCCAGTACTTC	CASSQDAGAQETQYF
TRBV7-9	NA	TRBJ2-1	NA	TGTGCCAGCAGCCCCGGACAGTACAATGAGCAGTTCTTC	CASSPGQYNEQFF
TRBV5-1	few	TRBJ2-2	NA	TGCGCCAGCAGCGTAAATAGAGGGTTTACCGGGGAGCTGTTTTTT	CASSVNRGFTGELFF
TRBV11-3	NA	TRBJ1-2	NA	TGTGCCAGCAGCCCCCGCCGCATGCAGGGACTAGACTATGGCTACACCTTC	CASSPRRMQGLDYGYTF